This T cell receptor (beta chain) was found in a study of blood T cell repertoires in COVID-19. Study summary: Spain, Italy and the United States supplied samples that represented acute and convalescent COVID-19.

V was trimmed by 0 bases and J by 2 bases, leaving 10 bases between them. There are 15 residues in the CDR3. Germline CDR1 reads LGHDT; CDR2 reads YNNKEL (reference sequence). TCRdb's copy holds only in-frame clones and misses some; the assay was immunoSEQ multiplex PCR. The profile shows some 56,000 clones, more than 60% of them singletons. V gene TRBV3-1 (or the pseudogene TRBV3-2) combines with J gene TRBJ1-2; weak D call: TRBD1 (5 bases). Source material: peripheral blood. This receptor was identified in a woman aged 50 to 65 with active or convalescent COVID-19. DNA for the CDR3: TGTGCCAGCAGCCAAGATCGGGGGTGGAACTATGGCTACACCTTC. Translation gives CASSQDRGWNYGYTF.